The 13 T cell receptor beta chains presented below share a single source sample, sequenced in a study of blood T cell repertoires in COVID-19 (dated by TCRdb to 2018 to 2020). The library was prepared using the immunoSEQ multiplex PCR assay. The immuneACCESS repertoire file appears here via TCRdb, limited to in-frame rearrangements. These files lack a portion of the clones; in checked studies, under half of the deficit traces to unresolved V genes, and the cause of the others is not known. The sample profile shows about half a million clones; roughly nine tenths of them were found once. Clones ranked in the top ten supply 6.5% to 9.5% of the sample. The sequenced sample consisted of PBMCs or T cells enriched from blood (not recorded which). These receptors were collected from a woman aged 55-69 years who had recovered from COVID-19.

The chain couples TRBV5-1 to TRBJ2-2; maybe TRBD2 (6 bases). The V gene lost 6 bases and the J gene lost 7 bases, with 10 bases spanning the gap. The CDR3 totals 12 residues. In germline, CDR1 is SGHRS, CDR2 YFSETQ. This CDR3 reads CASNGGHGELFF. CDR3 coding DNA: TGCGCCAGCAACGGGGGTCACGGGGAGCTGTTTTTT.

The chain recombines TRBV11-2 with TRBJ2-7; D unclear. V shed 5 bases and J shed 3 bases, with 8 bases lying between them. The CDR3 totals 12 residues. Germline CDR1 and CDR2: SGHAT and FQNNGV. CDR3 nucleotides: TGTGCCAGCAGCACGACAAGCTACGAGCAGTACTTC. It codes for CASSTTSYEQYF.

The rearrangement links TRBV11-2 to TRBJ2-1, with 9 bases matching TRBD2. Germline CDR1 and CDR2: SGHAT and FQNNGV. The CDR3 is made up of 16 amino acids. V gave up 5 bases and J gave up 7 bases; unmatched junction bases: 12. This CDR3 reads CASSHPWRGGANEQFF. DNA of the CDR3: TGTGCCAGCAGCCATCCTTGGCGGGGGGGCGCAAATGAGCAGTTCTTC.

This sequence joins TRBV6-5 and TRBJ1-2; no clear D gene. V was trimmed by 5 bases and J by 6 bases, leaving 10 bases between them. Germline V gives CDR1 MNHEY, CDR2 SVGAGI. The CDR3 has 12 residues. CDR3 loop: CASSPRGDGYTF. The CDR3 bases are TGTGCCAGCAGTCCTCGGGGAGATGGCTACACCTTC.

With regard to this clone: Other DNA sequences in this specimen translate into the identical CDR3. The rearrangement uses TRBV29-1 and TRBJ1-2; 12 bases line up with TRBD1. The CDR3 extends over 15 amino acids. The V gene's germline CDR1 is SQVTM and CDR2 ANQGSEA. The trim removed 1 base at V and 7 bases at J, leaving 7 bases unmatched. The CDR3 DNA reads as TGCAGCGTTGAAGTCTGGGACAGGGGGCGGGGTGGCTACACCTTC. It specifies CSVEVWDRGRGGYTF.

The chain combines TRBV19 with TRBJ1-2; no firm D call. Trimming removed 3 bases at V and 5 bases at J, with 10 bases between. The CDR3 extends over 13 amino acids. Germline assignment: CDR1 LNHDA and CDR2 SQIVND (reference sequence). CDR3 residues: CASSMVERYGYTF. DNA for the CDR3: TGTGCCAGTAGTATGGTGGAGCGATATGGCTACACCTTC.

The chain couples TRBV30 to TRBJ1-1; D unresolved. CDR1 is GTSNPN and CDR2 is SVGIG in the germline V gene (reference sequence). The germline V and J ends were trimmed by 0 bases and 0 bases, with 17 bases remaining between them. There are 17 residues in the CDR3. The CDR3 protein is CAWSVRRVPLMNTEAFF. Written as DNA, the CDR3 is TGTGCCTGGAGTGTTCGGAGGGTCCCTCTCATGAACACTGAAGCTTTCTTT.

The V and J genes are TRBV9 and TRBJ1-1, with D possibly TRBD1 on 5 matching bases. This CDR3 is 15 amino acids long. The germline CDR1 and CDR2 sequences are SGDLS and YYNGEE. Trimming stripped 1 base from V and 7 bases from J, with 17 bases between. Here the CDR3 reads CASSVRDGGVNEAFF. DNA of the CDR3: TGTGCCAGCAGCGTAAGGGATGGAGGGGTTAATGAAGCTTTCTTT.

The chain carries TRBV6-6 and TRBJ1-2; weak D call: TRBD1 (6 bases). V lost 6 bases, J lost 1 base, and 12 bases lay in between. Looked up from germline, CDR1 is MNHNY and CDR2 is SVGAGI (reference sequence). CDR3 length equals 14 residues. DNA of the CDR3: TGTGCCAGCAGAAGGGACACCCTTAACTATGGCTACACCTTC. It translates to CASRRDTLNYGYTF.

This chain connects TRBV15 to TRBJ2-2, with 7 bases identical to TRBD1. The junction had 6 bases not matched to a gene; V was cut back by 0 bases and J by 8 bases. Per germline, CDR1 LNHNV and CDR2 YYDKDF (reference sequence). The length of the CDR3 is 15 residues. CDR3 in DNA: TGTGCCACCAGCAGAGACGACAGGGTTGCGGGGGAGCTGTTTTTT. Translated, it gives CATSRDDRVAGELFF.

The chain combines TRBV24-1 with TRBJ2-5; D is unresolved. V gave up 1 base and J gave up 5 bases, with 4 bases separating them. This CDR3 spans 12 amino acids. From germline, CDR1 is KGHDR and CDR2 SFDVKD. DNA of the CDR3: TGTGCCACCAGTGATTTTCAGGAGACCCAGTACTTC. It encodes CATSDFQETQYF.

The V gene is TRBV11-2, the J gene TRBJ2-5, with D possibly TRBD1 on 7 matching bases. Germline-derived CDR1 and CDR2 are SGHAT and FQNNGV. Trimming left V 2 bases short and J 4 bases short, with 23 bases between. This CDR3 has 18 residues. Here the CDR3 DNA reads TGTGCCAGCAGCTTACATTACGGTCTGCAGGGGGACTCAGAGACCCAGTACTTC. Its translation: CASSLHYGLQGDSETQYF.

This chain links TRBV6-5 with TRBJ2-7; D perhaps matches TRBD1 (5 bases). CDR1 and CDR2 (germline): MNHEY, SVGAGI. The CDR3 is 13 residues long. V was trimmed by 5 bases and J by 2 bases, leaving 10 bases between them. The CDR3 reads CASSPDSPYEQYF. Here the CDR3 DNA reads TGTGCCAGCAGTCCTGACAGCCCCTACGAGCAGTACTTC.